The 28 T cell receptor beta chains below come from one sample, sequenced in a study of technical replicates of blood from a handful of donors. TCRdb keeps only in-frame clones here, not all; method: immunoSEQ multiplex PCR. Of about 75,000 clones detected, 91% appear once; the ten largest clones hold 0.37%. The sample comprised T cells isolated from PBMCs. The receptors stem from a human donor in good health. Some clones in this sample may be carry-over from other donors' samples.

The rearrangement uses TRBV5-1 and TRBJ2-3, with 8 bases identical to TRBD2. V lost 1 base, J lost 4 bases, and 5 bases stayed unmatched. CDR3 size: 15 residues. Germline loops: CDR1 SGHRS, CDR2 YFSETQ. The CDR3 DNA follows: TGCGCCAGCAGCTTGACAGCGGGAGTCTCAGATACGCAGTATTTT. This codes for CASSLTAGVSDTQYF.

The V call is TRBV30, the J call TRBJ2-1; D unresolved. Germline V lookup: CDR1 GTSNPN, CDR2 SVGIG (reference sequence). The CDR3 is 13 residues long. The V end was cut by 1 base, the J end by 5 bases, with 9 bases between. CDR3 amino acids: CAWSGNSDNEQFF. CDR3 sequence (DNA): TGTGCCTGGAGTGGTAACTCTGACAATGAGCAGTTCTTC.

The CDR3 bases are TGTGCCAGCAGACCAACTGGCCTCAAGCGGGAACCCAACACAGATACGCAGTATTTT. It translates to CASRPTGLKREPNTDTQYF. The chain combines TRBV11-2 with TRBJ2-3, with 7 bases aligning to TRBD2. This CDR3 contains 19 residues. The trim removed 6 bases at V and 2 bases at J, leaving 20 bases unmatched. Germline loops: CDR1 SGHAT, CDR2 FQNNGV.

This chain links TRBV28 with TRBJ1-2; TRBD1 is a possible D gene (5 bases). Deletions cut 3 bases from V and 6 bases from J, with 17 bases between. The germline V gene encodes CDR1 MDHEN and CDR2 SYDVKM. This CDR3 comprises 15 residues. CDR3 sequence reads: CASSFYDRDVDGYTF. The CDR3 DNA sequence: TGTGCCAGCAGTTTCTACGACAGAGACGTTGATGGCTACACCTTC.

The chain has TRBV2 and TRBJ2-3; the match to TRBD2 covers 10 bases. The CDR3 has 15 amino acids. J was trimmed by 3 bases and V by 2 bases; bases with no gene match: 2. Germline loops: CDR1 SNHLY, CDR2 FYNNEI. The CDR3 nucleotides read TGTGCCAGCAGTGAACGTAGCGGGGGGACAGATACGCAGTATTTT. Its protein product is CASSERSGGTDTQYF.

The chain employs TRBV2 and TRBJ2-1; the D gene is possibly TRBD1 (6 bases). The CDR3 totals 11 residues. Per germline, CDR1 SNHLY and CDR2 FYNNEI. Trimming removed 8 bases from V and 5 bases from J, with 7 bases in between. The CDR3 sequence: CASYRDNEQFF. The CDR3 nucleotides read TGTGCCAGCTACAGGGACAATGAGCAGTTCTTC.

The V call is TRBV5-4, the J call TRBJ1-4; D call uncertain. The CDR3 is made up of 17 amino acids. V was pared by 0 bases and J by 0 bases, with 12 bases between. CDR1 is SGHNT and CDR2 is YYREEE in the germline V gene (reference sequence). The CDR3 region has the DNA TGTGCCAGCAGCTTGGCCACGGGAGTCGCAACTAATGAAAAACTGTTTTTT. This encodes CASSLATGVATNEKLFF.

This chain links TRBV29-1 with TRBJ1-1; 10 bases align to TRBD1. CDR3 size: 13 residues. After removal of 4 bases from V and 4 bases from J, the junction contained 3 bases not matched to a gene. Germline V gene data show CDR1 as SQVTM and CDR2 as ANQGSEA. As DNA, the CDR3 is TGCAGCGTTGCGGACAGGGGGGGCACTGAAGCTTTCTTT. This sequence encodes CSVADRGGTEAFF. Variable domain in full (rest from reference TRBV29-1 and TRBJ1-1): SAVISQKPSRDICQRGTSLTIQCQVDSQVTMMFWYRQQPGQSLTLIATANQGSEATYESGFVIDKFPISRPNLTFSTLTVSNMSPEDSSIYLCSVADRGGTEAFFGQGTRLTVV.

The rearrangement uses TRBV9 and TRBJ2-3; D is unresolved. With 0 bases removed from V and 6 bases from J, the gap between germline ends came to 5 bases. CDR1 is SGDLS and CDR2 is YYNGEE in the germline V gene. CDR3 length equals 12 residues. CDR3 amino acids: CASSVVGDTQYF. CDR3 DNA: TGTGCCAGCAGCGTAGTCGGGGATACGCAGTATTTT. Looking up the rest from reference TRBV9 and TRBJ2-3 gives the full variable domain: DSGVTQTPKHLITATGQRVTLRCSPRSGDLSVYWYQQSLDQGLQFLIQYYNGEERAKGNILERFSAQQFPDLHSELNLSSLELGDSALYFCASSVVGDTQYFGPGTRLTVL.

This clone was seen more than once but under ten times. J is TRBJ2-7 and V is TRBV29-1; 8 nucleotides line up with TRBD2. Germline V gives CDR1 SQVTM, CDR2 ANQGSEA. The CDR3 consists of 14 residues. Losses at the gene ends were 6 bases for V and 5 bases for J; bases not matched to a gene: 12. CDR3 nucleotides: TGCAGCGTATTAACGGGGGGGCAAGGGCACGAGCAGTACTTC. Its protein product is CSVLTGGQGHEQYF.

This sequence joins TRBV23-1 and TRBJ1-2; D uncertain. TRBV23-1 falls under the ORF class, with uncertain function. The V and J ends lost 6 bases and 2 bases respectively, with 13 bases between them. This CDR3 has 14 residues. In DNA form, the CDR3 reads TGCGCCAGCAGAGCTAGGCGGCCGAACTATGGCTACACCTTC. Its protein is CASRARRPNYGYTF.

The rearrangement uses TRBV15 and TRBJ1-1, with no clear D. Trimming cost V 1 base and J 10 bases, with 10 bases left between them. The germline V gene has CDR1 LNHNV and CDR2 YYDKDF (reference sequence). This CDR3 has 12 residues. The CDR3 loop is CATSRAGFGAFF. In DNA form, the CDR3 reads TGTGCCACCAGCAGAGCCGGGTTTGGAGCTTTCTTT.

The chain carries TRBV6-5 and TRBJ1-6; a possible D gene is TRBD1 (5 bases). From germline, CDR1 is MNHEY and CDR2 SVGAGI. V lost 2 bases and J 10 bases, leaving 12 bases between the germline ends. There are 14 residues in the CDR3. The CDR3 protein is CASSYRGLNSPLHF. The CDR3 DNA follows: TGTGCCAGCAGTTACAGGGGCCTCAACTCACCCCTCCACTTT.

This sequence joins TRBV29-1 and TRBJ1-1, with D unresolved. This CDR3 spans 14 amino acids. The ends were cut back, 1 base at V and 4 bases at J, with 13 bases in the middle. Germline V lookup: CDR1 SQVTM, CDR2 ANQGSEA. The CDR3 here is CSVEVGRAATEAFF. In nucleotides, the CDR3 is TGCAGCGTTGAAGTGGGGAGGGCAGCCACTGAAGCTTTCTTT.

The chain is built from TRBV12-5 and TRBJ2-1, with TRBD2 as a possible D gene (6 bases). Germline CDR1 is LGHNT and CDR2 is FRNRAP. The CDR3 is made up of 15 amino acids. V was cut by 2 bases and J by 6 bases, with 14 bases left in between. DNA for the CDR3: TGTGCTAGTGGTTTGATCGGGACTGCCGTCAATGAGCAGTTCTTC. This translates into CASGLIGTAVNEQFF.

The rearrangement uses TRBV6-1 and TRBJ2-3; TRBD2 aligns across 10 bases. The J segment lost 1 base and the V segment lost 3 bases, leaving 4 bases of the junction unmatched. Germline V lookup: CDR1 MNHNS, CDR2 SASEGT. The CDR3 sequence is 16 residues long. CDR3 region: CASSDEAGGGTDTQYF. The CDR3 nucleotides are TGTGCCAGCAGTGATGAAGCGGGAGGGGGCACAGATACGCAGTATTTT.

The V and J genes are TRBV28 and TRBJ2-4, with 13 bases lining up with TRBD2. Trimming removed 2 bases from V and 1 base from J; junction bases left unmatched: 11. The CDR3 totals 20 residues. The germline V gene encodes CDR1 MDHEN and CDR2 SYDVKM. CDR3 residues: CASSLPDGGLAGVAKNIQYF. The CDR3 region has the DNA TGTGCCAGCAGTTTACCAGATGGAGGACTAGCGGGAGTGGCCAAAAACATTCAGTACTTC.

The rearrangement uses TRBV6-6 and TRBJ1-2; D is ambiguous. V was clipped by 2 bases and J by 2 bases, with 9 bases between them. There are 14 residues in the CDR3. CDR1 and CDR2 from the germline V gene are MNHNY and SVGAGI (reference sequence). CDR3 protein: CASSYEGSNYGYTF. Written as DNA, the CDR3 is TGTGCCAGCAGTTACGAGGGCAGCAACTATGGCTACACCTTC.

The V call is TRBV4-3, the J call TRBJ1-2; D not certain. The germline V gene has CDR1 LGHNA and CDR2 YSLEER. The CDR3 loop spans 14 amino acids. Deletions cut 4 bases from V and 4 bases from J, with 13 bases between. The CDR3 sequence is CASSPLGRAYGYTF. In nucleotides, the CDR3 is TGCGCCAGCAGCCCCTTGGGGAGGGCCTATGGCTACACCTTC.

In DNA, the CDR3 is TGTGCCAGCAACCCCTTACAGGGGGCCGGGGAGCTGTTTTTT. It encodes CASNPLQGAGELFF. This chain uses TRBV5-4 with TRBJ2-2; 8 bases fit TRBD1. The junction had 7 bases not matched to a gene; V was cut back by 6 bases and J by 6 bases. Germline V CDR1 and CDR2: SGHNT, YYREEE (reference sequence). The length of the CDR3 is 14 residues.

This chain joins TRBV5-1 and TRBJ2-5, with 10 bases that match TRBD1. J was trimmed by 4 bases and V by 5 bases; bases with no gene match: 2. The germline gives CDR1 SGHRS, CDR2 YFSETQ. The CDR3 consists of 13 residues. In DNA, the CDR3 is TGCGCCAGCAGTTGGGACAGGGGAGAGACCCAGTACTTC. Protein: CASSWDRGETQYF.

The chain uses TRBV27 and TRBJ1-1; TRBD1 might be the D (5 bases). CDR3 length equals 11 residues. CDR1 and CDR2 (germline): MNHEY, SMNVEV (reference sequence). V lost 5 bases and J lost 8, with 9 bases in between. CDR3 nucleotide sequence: TGTGCCAGCAGTCAGGGAATCGAAGCTTTCTTT. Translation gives CASSQGIEAFF.

In nucleotides, the CDR3 is TGCGCCAGCAGCTTGTTACTCGATGGGGGGAGCTATGGCTACACCTTC. This sequence encodes CASSLLLDGGSYGYTF. V is TRBV5-1 and J is TRBJ1-2; D might be TRBD1 (5 bases). This CDR3 is 16 amino acids long. The germline V and J ends were trimmed by 1 base and 4 bases, with 17 bases remaining between them. Germline CDR1 reads SGHRS; CDR2 reads YFSETQ.

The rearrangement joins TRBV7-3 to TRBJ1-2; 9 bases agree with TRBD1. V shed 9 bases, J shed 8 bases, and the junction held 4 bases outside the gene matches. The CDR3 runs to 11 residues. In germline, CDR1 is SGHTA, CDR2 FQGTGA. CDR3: CASGTGQGYTF. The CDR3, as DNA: TGTGCCAGTGGGACAGGGCAGGGCTACACCTTC.

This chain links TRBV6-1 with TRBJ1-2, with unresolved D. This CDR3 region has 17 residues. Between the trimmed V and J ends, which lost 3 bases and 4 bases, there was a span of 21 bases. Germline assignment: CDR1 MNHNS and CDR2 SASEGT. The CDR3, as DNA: TGTGCCAGCAGTGATAGCCGCGTAAGCCTCCACCTCTATGGCTACACCTTC. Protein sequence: CASSDSRVSLHLYGYTF.

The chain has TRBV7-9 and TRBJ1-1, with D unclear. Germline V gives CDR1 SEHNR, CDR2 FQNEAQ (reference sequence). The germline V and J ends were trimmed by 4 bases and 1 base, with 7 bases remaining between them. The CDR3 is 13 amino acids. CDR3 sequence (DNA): TGTGCCAGCAGCTCACAGCCGAACACTGAAGCTTTCTTT. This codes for CASSSQPNTEAFF.

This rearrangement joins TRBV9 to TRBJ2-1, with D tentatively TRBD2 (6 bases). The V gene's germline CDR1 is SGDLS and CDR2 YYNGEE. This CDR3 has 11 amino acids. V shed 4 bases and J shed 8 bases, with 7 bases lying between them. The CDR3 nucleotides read TGTGCCAGCAGCACGGGGGATGAGCAGTTCTTC. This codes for CASSTGDEQFF. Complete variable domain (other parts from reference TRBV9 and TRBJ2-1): DSGVTQTPKHLITATGQRVTLRCSPRSGDLSVYWYQQSLDQGLQFLIQYYNGEERAKGNILERFSAQQFPDLHSELNLSSLELGDSALYFCASSTGDEQFFGPGTRLTVL.

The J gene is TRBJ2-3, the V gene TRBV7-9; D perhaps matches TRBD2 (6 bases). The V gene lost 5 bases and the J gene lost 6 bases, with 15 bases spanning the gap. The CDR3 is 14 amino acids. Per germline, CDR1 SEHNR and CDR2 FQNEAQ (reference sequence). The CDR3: CASSHRRGRDTQYF. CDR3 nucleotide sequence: TGTGCCAGCAGCCATCGCCGGGGGAGGGATACGCAGTATTTT.